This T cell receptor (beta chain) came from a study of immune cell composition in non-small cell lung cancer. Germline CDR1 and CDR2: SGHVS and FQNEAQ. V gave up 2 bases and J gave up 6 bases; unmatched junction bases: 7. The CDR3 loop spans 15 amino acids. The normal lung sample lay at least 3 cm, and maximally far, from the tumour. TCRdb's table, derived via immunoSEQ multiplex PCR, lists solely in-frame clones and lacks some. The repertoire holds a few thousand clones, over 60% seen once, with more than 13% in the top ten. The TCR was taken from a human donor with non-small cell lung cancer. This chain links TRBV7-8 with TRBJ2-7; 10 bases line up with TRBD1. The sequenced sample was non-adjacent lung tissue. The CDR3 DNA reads TGTGCCAGCAGCTTACGGGACAGGGGAGCGCCCGAGCAGTACTTC. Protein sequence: CASSLRDRGAPEQYF.